This T cell receptor (beta chain) is drawn from a study of blood T cell repertoires in COVID-19. Study context: The analysed material was cDNA or gDNA that came from T cells, B-cell-depleted T cells, or PBMCs.

Seattle researchers signed up patients amid active infection and tracked them longitudinally. Libraries were prepared by immunoSEQ multiplex PCR; TCRdb keeps only in-frame clonotypes and omits some of them. Of roughly 190,000 clones in the sample, roughly 87% were seen once. There are 16 residues in the CDR3. Trimming took 3 bases from V and 7 from J; bases not matched to a gene: 10. Germline V lookup: CDR1 SGHDT, CDR2 YYEEEE. What was sequenced was peripheral blood. The rearrangement links TRBV5-6 to TRBJ2-7; 13 nucleotides agree with TRBD2. This sequence was found in an older woman with COVID-19, enrolled during active disease. CDR3 DNA sequence: TGTGCCAGCAGCTCCATACCGGGACTAGCGGGAAATGAGCAGTACTTC. This encodes CASSSIPGLAGNEQYF.